One and the same sample provided the 15 T cell receptor beta chains below, sequenced in a study of cytomegalovirus exposure and HLA in healthy donors (TCRdb year 2017). The library was produced with the immunoSEQ multiplex PCR assay. For the multiplex PCR, a mixture combining 60 forward primers for TCR Vbeta segments and 13 reverse primers for TCR Jbeta segments was used. TCRdb took this table from immuneACCESS and kept in-frame rearrangements with V and J called. Such tables lack part of the clones; where checked against another copy, unresolved V genes explain under half of the gap, and the rest is unexplained. For this sample the table gives over 150,000 clones, of which 71% were detected only once. The ten largest clones add up to 2.5% to 3% of the sample. The sample consisted of PBMCs. These receptors were taken from a woman younger than 45 in good health and CMV-seronegative.

The rearrangement uses TRBV4-1 and TRBJ2-4, with D possibly matching TRBD1 (5 bases). This CDR3 is 19 amino acids long. V was trimmed by 4 bases and J by 1 base, leaving 23 bases between them. Germline V gene lookup returns CDR1 MGHRA and CDR2 YSYEKL. CDR3 nucleotides: TGCGCCAGCAGCCTAGGGGCCCGCGATGGTGGTCCGGCCAAAAACATTCAGTACTTC. Translating it yields CASSLGARDGGPAKNIQYF.

This clone was recorded only once. The chain uses TRBV5-1 and TRBJ2-3; unclear D gene. The CDR3 consists of 15 residues. V was shortened by 1 base and J by 2 bases, with 11 bases between the two germline ends. The V gene's germline CDR1 is SGHRS and CDR2 YFSETQ. Here the CDR3 reads CASSLLAATTDTQYF. CDR3 DNA sequence: TGCGCCAGCAGCTTGTTGGCGGCAACCACAGATACGCAGTATTTT.

V gene TRBV2 combines with J gene TRBJ1-4; D is possibly TRBD1 (5 bases). The CDR3 length is 13 residues. Germline values: CDR1 SNHLY, CDR2 FYNNEI. Trimming removed 3 bases at V and 9 bases at J, with 11 bases between. CDR3 DNA: TGTGCCAGCAGTGACGGGGGAGGGAAAAAACTGTTTTTT. Amino acids: CASSDGGGKKLFF.

The chain employs TRBV10-3 and TRBJ1-4, with D maybe TRBD1 (5 bases). The CDR3 sequence is 14 residues long. The V gene's germline CDR1 is ENHRY and CDR2 SYGVKD. Trimming stripped 6 bases from V and 7 bases from J, with 15 bases between. Here the CDR3 DNA reads TGTGCCATCAGCGAAGACGGGGGGAGTGAAAAACTGTTTTTT. It specifies CAISEDGGSEKLFF.

V is TRBV5-4 and J is TRBJ2-5; weak D call: TRBD2 (6 bases). Germline loops: CDR1 SGHNT, CDR2 YYREEE (reference sequence). Trimming took off 1 base at V and 4 bases at J, with 23 bases between the two ends. This CDR3 region has 18 residues. The CDR3: CASSLPPIGRGSLETQYF. DNA for the CDR3: TGTGCCAGCAGCTTGCCCCCGATCGGGCGGGGTTCATTAGAGACCCAGTACTTC.

The chain combines TRBV5-1 with TRBJ1-1, with a weak D call TRBD1 (6 bases). This CDR3 comprises 14 residues. Trimming cost V 0 bases and J 0 bases, with 6 bases left between them. CDR1 is SGHRS, CDR2 YFSETQ, per germline. Here the CDR3 reads CASSLGGLNTEAFF. The CDR3 DNA is TGCGCCAGCAGCTTGGGGGGGCTGAACACTGAAGCTTTCTTT.

This chain links TRBV7-9 with TRBJ2-5; D might be TRBD1 (6 bases). The length of the CDR3 is 14 residues. Germline V gene sequence: CDR1 SEHNR, CDR2 FQNEAQ (reference sequence). The V end was cut by 2 bases, the J end by 5 bases, with 12 bases between. DNA for the CDR3: TGTGCCAGCAGCTTATTGGGGGCTTGGGAGACCCAGTACTTC. This gives the protein CASSLLGAWETQYF.

The rearrangement joins TRBV28 to TRBJ2-1; tentatively, D is TRBD2 (6 bases). The germline V gene has CDR1 MDHEN and CDR2 SYDVKM. The CDR3 contains 16 residues. V was cut by 5 bases and J by 6 bases, with 20 bases left in between. CDR3 loop: CASSALTSSEGNEQFF. CDR3 coding DNA: TGTGCCAGCAGTGCCCTTACTAGCTCCGAGGGCAATGAGCAGTTCTTC. The full variable domain, with the rest looked up from reference TRBV28 and TRBJ2-1, is DVKVTQSSRYLVKRTGEKVFLECVQDMDHENMFWYRQDPGLGLRLIYFSYDVKMKEKGDIPEGYSVSREKKERFSLILESASTNQTSMYLCASSALTSSEGNEQFFGPGTRLTVL.

A remark on this clone: Within the sample, other DNA sequences also encode this same CDR3. This rearrangement joins TRBV30 to TRBJ1-1; no definite D call. The V gene's germline CDR1 is GTSNPN and CDR2 SVGIG (reference sequence). The CDR3 consists of 12 residues. Trimming took 2 bases from V and 5 from J, leaving 9 bases between them. CDR3 bases: TGTGCCTGGAGTCCGGGTGGTACTGAAGCTTTCTTT. Amino acid sequence: CAWSPGGTEAFF.

Note on this clone: This sample includes further DNA sequences coding for the same CDR3. This chain uses TRBV19 with TRBJ2-7; 8 nucleotides align to TRBD2. Germline loops: CDR1 LNHDA, CDR2 SQIVND (reference sequence). The CDR3 sequence is 14 residues long. Trimming at V came to 3 bases and at J to 2 bases, leaving 3 bases not matched to a gene. CDR3 coding DNA: TGTGCCAGTAGTATCCGGGGGGGGGCCTACGAGCAGTACTTC. Amino acids: CASSIRGGAYEQYF.

The J gene is TRBJ2-3, the V gene TRBV5-4; D is perhaps TRBD2 (6 bases). CDR3 size: 16 residues. V lost 3 bases to trimming and J lost 0 bases, with 14 bases between them. CDR1 is SGHNT and CDR2 is YYREEE in the germline V gene (reference sequence). The CDR3 protein is CASSSGGTASTDTQYF. For the CDR3, the DNA is TGTGCCAGCAGCTCTGGAGGGACGGCTAGCACAGATACGCAGTATTTT.

This chain links TRBV6-1 with TRBJ1-1, with 7 positions matching TRBD1. Trimming at V came to 0 bases and at J to 2 bases, leaving 0 bases not matched to a gene. Germline values: CDR1 MNHNS, CDR2 SASEGT. This CDR3 region has 14 residues. Written as DNA, the CDR3 is TGTGCCAGCAGTGAAGCAGGGGGCAACACTGAAGCTTTCTTT. Amino acids: CASSEAGGNTEAFF.

This clone was seen only a few times. The CDR3 DNA reads TGTGCCAGCAGTTCTTTCCCCTCGTTTGAGCAGTTCTTC. Its protein product is CASSSFPSFEQFF. V gene TRBV7-9 combines with J gene TRBJ2-1, with D unclear. The V end lost 6 bases, the J end lost 9 bases, and 15 bases lay between the germline ends. The CDR3 consists of 13 residues. Germline loops: CDR1 SEHNR, CDR2 FQNEAQ (reference sequence).

This clone was counted a single time. The V and J genes are TRBV2 and TRBJ1-1; 7 nucleotides match TRBD1. The CDR3 covers 14 residues. Trimming took 7 bases from V and 1 from J; bases not matched to a gene: 6. Germline-derived CDR1 and CDR2 are SNHLY and FYNNEI. The CDR3 is CASKDRAANTEAFF. CDR3 nucleotide sequence: TGTGCCAGCAAAGACAGGGCGGCGAACACTGAAGCTTTCTTT.

Only a few counts were recorded for this clone. The rearrangement joins TRBV18 to TRBJ2-5; no definite D call. The DNA end favors TRBJ2-7, so the J call may be wrong. Germline lookup yields CDR1 KGHSH and CDR2 LQKENI. This CDR3 region has 13 residues. The CDR3 region has the DNA TGTGCCAGCTCACCTAGCCAGACCTACGAGCAGTACTTC. Amino acid sequence: CASSPSQTYEQYF.